Following are 19 T cell receptor beta chains from one sample sequenced in a study of blood T cell repertoires in COVID-19 (dated by TCRdb to the early 2020s). Library prep was done by the immunoSEQ multiplex PCR assay. What TCRdb holds here is the immuneACCESS table cut down to in-frame rearrangements. Part of the clones is not present; checked against another copy, under half of the missing clones reflect an unresolved V gene, and the others are unexplained. The sample table lists about 140,000 clones, about 82% of them with a count of one. 3.5% to 5% of the sample is taken by the ten largest. Sequenced sample: peripheral blood. All receptors come from a woman of 80 years or more with active or convalescent COVID-19.

The chain employs TRBV2 and TRBJ1-2; possibly TRBD1 for D (6 bases). V lost 8 bases, J lost 4 bases, and 29 bases lay in between. The germline gives CDR1 SNHLY, CDR2 FYNNEI. The CDR3 contains 18 residues. As DNA, the CDR3 is TGTGCCAGCCTCGCCACAGGGATGTCACGGGACAAGTTCTATGGCTACACCTTC. It specifies CASLATGMSRDKFYGYTF.

A few counts support this clone. V is TRBV28 and J is TRBJ2-1; no firm D call. The CDR3 spans 12 residues. V dropped 2 bases and J dropped 7 bases, with 6 bases sitting between them. In germline, CDR1 is MDHEN, CDR2 SYDVKM. DNA for the CDR3: TGTGCCAGCAGTTTAGCGAGGAATGAGCAGTTCTTC. As protein: CASSLARNEQFF.

This clone was seen a few times. The rearrangement links TRBV3-1 (or the pseudogene TRBV3-2) to TRBJ1-5; D remains ambiguous. In germline, CDR1 is LGHDT, CDR2 YNNKEL (reference sequence). Trimming cost V 4 bases and J 4 bases, with 11 bases left between them. The CDR3 totals 14 residues. This CDR3 reads CASSLRGGNQPQHF. CDR3 nucleotides: TGTGCCAGCAGCCTTCGCGGTGGGAATCAGCCCCAGCATTTT.

This chain uses TRBV18 with TRBJ2-1; TRBD2 matches 12 bases. Losses at the gene ends were 0 bases for V and 10 bases for J; bases not matched to a gene: 7. Per germline, CDR1 KGHSH and CDR2 LQKENI. This CDR3 spans 16 amino acids. This CDR3 reads CASSPPTSGGLQEQFF. In nucleotides, the CDR3 is TGTGCCAGCTCACCACCAACTAGCGGGGGGCTGCAGGAGCAGTTCTTC.

V is TRBV27 and J is TRBJ1-5; TRBD1 agrees at 9 bases. The CDR3 has 17 residues. V lost 5 bases and J lost 1; bases outside the gene matches: 9. The V gene's germline CDR1 is MNHEY and CDR2 SMNVEV (reference sequence). CDR3 amino acids: CASSPLTGTGSNQPQHF. The CDR3 DNA reads TGTGCCAGCAGTCCTTTAACCGGGACAGGGAGCAATCAGCCCCAGCATTTT.

CDR3 amino acids: CASSPGQVNYGYTF. The CDR3 region has the DNA TGTGCCAGCAGTCCGGGACAGGTGAACTATGGCTACACCTTC. This sequence joins TRBV6-6 and TRBJ1-2; 8 bases line up with TRBD1. J was trimmed by 2 bases and V by 5 bases; bases with no gene match: 4. The CDR3 length is 14 residues. CDR1 and CDR2 (germline): MNHNY, SVGAGI (reference sequence).

This clone has only a few counts. J is TRBJ2-2 and V is TRBV5-6; 8 nucleotides line up with TRBD2. CDR1 is SGHDT, CDR2 YYEEEE, per germline. J lost 1 base, V lost 1 base, and 3 bases had no gene match. This CDR3 has 16 residues. CDR3 sequence: CASSLLSGGNTGELFF. The DNA of the CDR3 is TGTGCCAGCAGCTTGCTGAGCGGGGGGAACACCGGGGAGCTGTTTTTT.

This clone was seen a few times. This rearrangement joins TRBV5-4 to TRBJ2-2, with D hard to call. The CDR3 is 11 amino acids. Trimming cost V 3 bases and J 7 bases, with 4 bases left between them. Germline lookup yields CDR1 SGHNT and CDR2 YYREEE (reference sequence). This CDR3 is CASSSGGELFF. The CDR3 nucleotides read TGTGCCAGCAGCTCCGGCGGGGAGCTGTTTTTT.

The genes are TRBV4-1 and TRBJ1-5, with 8 positions matching TRBD1. The CDR3 loop spans 15 amino acids. Germline assignment: CDR1 MGHRA and CDR2 YSYEKL. Losses at the gene ends were 4 bases for V and 6 bases for J; bases not matched to a gene: 8. CDR3 region: CASSPQTGESQPQHF. As DNA, the CDR3 is TGCGCCAGCAGCCCTCAGACAGGGGAAAGTCAGCCCCAGCATTTT.

V and J are TRBV11-2 and TRBJ2-7, with 8 positions matching TRBD2. The germline V gene has CDR1 SGHAT and CDR2 FQNNGV. The CDR3 runs 17 residues. The trim removed 1 base at V and 0 bases at J, leaving 8 bases unmatched. The CDR3 protein is CASSLVRAGGPSYEQYF. Here the CDR3 DNA reads TGTGCCAGCAGCTTAGTTCGGGCGGGGGGCCCCTCCTACGAGCAGTACTTC.

The chain recombines TRBV2 with TRBJ1-6; TRBD1 matches at 7 bases. V was clipped by 3 bases and J by 7 bases; unmatched bases: 6. The CDR3 totals 15 residues. Per germline, CDR1 SNHLY and CDR2 FYNNEI. CDR3 in DNA: TGTGCCAGCAGTGAGAACAGGGGAAGGAATTCACCCCTCCACTTT. It codes for CASSENRGRNSPLHF.

V usage is TRBV27 and J usage is TRBJ1-6; D perhaps matches TRBD1 (6 bases). V was pared by 5 bases and J by 5 bases, with 19 bases between. This CDR3 contains 17 residues. Germline V CDR1 and CDR2: MNHEY, SMNVEV (reference sequence). CDR3: CASSPWAQGGDNSPLHF. The CDR3 nucleotides are TGTGCCAGCAGTCCCTGGGCCCAAGGGGGGGATAATTCACCCCTCCACTTT.

The V call is TRBV4-3, the J call TRBJ1-1, with D possibly matching TRBD1 (5 bases). The CDR3 covers 13 residues. V was pared by 8 bases and J by 1 base, with 11 bases between. Germline V gene sequence: CDR1 LGHNA, CDR2 YSLEER. This CDR3 reads CASSDRRNTEAFF. The CDR3, as DNA: TGCGCCAGCTCCGACAGACGGAACACTGAAGCTTTCTTT.

V and J are TRBV7-9 and TRBJ1-5; D not resolved. The V gene's germline CDR1 is SEHNR and CDR2 FQNEAQ (reference sequence). This CDR3 region has 15 residues. V was clipped by 5 bases and J by 0 bases, with 11 bases between them. The CDR3 sequence is CASSLDGSSNQPQHF. The CDR3 nucleotides read TGTGCCAGCAGCCTTGATGGCAGTAGCAATCAGCCCCAGCATTTT.

V gene TRBV6-6 combines with J gene TRBJ2-7; TRBD2 agrees at 12 bases. V gave up 7 bases and J gave up 1 base; unmatched junction bases: 2. From germline, CDR1 is MNHNY and CDR2 SVGAGI (reference sequence). CDR3 length equals 14 residues. In DNA form, the CDR3 reads TGTGCCAGCAAAGGGACTAGCGGGTCCTACGAGCAGTACTTC. Its protein is CASKGTSGSYEQYF.

The chain couples TRBV19 to TRBJ1-1; TRBD1 is a possible D gene (5 bases). Germline V gene sequence: CDR1 LNHDA, CDR2 SQIVND (reference sequence). Trimming took 4 bases from V and 6 from J, leaving 18 bases between them. The CDR3 is 15 residues long. CDR3 nucleotides: TGTGCCAGTAGTACAAAGACCCCCGGGGGGTCTGAAGCTTTCTTT. It yields the protein CASSTKTPGGSEAFF.

The gene calls are TRBV15 and TRBJ2-1; 7 bases agree with TRBD1. This CDR3 is built from 16 residues. The ends lost 6 bases at V and 0 bases at J; junction bases unmatched: 8. Germline CDR1 LNHNV, CDR2 YYDKDF (reference sequence). CDR3 in amino acids: CATSRRTGVSYNEQFF. The CDR3 DNA reads TGTGCCACCAGTAGACGAACAGGGGTCTCCTACAATGAGCAGTTCTTC.

This clone was picked up one time. The chain combines TRBV30 with TRBJ2-7; tentatively, D is TRBD2 (5 bases). Trimming left V 5 bases short and J 7 bases short, with 18 bases between. There are 13 residues in the CDR3. Germline V gene lookup returns CDR1 GTSNPN and CDR2 SVGIG (reference sequence). In DNA, the CDR3 is TGTGCCTGGTCCCCGGGAATCCTAGGGGAGCAGTACTTC. This translates into CAWSPGILGEQYF.

This sequence joins TRBV11-2 and TRBJ2-5; unclear D gene. Trimming pared 5 bases from V and 3 bases from J, leaving 10 bases between. Germline CDR1 SGHAT, CDR2 FQNNGV. The CDR3 is 13 amino acids. The CDR3 sequence is CASSAGTKETQYF. The CDR3 DNA follows: TGTGCCAGCAGCGCCGGCACTAAAGAGACCCAGTACTTC.